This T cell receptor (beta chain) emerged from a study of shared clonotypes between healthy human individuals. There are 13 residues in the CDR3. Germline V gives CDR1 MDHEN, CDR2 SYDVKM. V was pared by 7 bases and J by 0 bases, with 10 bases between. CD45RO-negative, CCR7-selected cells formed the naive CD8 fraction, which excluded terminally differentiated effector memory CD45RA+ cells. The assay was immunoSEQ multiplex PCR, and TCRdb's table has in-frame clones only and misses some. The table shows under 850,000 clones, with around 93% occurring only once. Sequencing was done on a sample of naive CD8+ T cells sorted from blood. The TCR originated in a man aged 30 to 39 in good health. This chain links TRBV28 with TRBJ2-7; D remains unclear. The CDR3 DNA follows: TGTGCCAGCATCGATGGGTCCTCCTACGAGCAGTACTTC. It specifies CASIDGSSYEQYF.